Here is one T cell receptor (beta chain) with its context. Original methodology: Reference gene primer amplification gave estimated nucleated cell counts. Clones were read by immunoSEQ multiplex PCR, and TCRdb kept only the in-frame ones, dropping some. V and J calls plus clone size are reproduced from that table; the DNA served to infer D and trimming. Here the sample spans over 250,000 clones, about 87% being singletons. The entry originates in a study of blood T cell repertoires in COVID-19. Study context: Whether acute or convalescent, the COVID-19 samples came from the United States, Italy and Spain. T cells, B-cell-depleted T cells, or PBMCs provided the cDNA or gDNA that served as material.

Germline CDR1 reads SEHNR; CDR2 reads FQNEAQ (reference sequence). The CDR3 runs 19 residues. The V gene end was trimmed by 3 bases and the J gene end by 5 bases; junction bases not matched to a gene: 16. This receptor was identified in a man aged 60 to 69 who had recovered from COVID-19. What was sequenced was peripheral blood. The chain recombines TRBV7-9 with TRBJ1-5; TRBD1 matches 10 bases. The CDR3 is CASSLFETGGVVVDQPQHF. In nucleotides, the CDR3 is TGTGCCAGCAGCTTGTTTGAGACAGGGGGCGTAGTAGTCGATCAGCCCCAGCATTTT.